One sample yielded the 19 T cell receptor beta chains listed below, sequenced in a study of T-cell reconstitution after alpha-beta-depleted transplantation in children. As it was prepared, the TCRbeta library received unique molecular identifiers. TCRdb independently ran MiXCR on the PCR reads; one entry per CDR3 protein. Found here are approximately 170,000 distinct CDR3 sequences, roughly 10% of them singletons; the top ten hold less than 15%. This specimen consisted of PBMCs, obtained before TCRalphabeta/CD19-depleted stem cell transplant. These receptors originate from a boy younger than 10 with acute myeloid leukemia, due to receive a stem cell transplant.

This sequence joins TRBV12-3 or TRBV12-4 and TRBJ2-1; D is unclear. Trimming stripped 6 bases from V and 9 bases from J, with 12 bases between. This CDR3 has 12 amino acids. The CDR3 spells CASSPWRIEQFF. DNA of the CDR3: TGTGCCAGCAGCCCCTGGCGCATTGAGCAGTTCTTC.

This clonotype was counted many times. The chain joins TRBV4-2 to TRBJ2-1, with D perhaps TRBD2 (5 bases). The ends were cut back, 1 base at V and 5 bases at J, with 15 bases in the middle. The V gene's germline CDR1 is LGHNA and CDR2 YNFKEQ. The CDR3 is 16 residues long. This chain's CDR3 is CASSQGARTPHNEQFF. CDR3 coding DNA: TGTGCCAGCAGCCAAGGCGCGCGGACTCCCCACAATGAGCAGTTCTTC.

This clonotype has ten or more counts. This chain links TRBV5-5 with TRBJ1-2; 10 bases align to TRBD1. CDR3 size: 15 residues. From germline, CDR1 is SGHKS and CDR2 YYEKEE (reference sequence). Germline trimming cut 3 bases from V and 3 bases from J; bases unmatched to any gene: 5. CDR3 amino acids: CASSWDRGGDYGYTF. CDR3 DNA: TGTGCCAGCAGCTGGGACAGGGGAGGAGACTATGGCTACACCTTC.

This clonotype was seen ten or more times. The rearrangement uses TRBV3-1 and TRBJ2-5; 11 bases map to TRBD2. The germline CDR1 and CDR2 sequences are LGHDT and YNNKEL (reference sequence). The CDR3 contains 20 residues. After removal of 2 bases from V and 2 bases from J, the junction contained 16 bases not matched to a gene. In DNA form, the CDR3 reads TGTGCCAGCAGCCAACCTAGGGTGATACTAGCGGGGGTCGATCAAGAGACCCAGTACTTC. As protein: CASSQPRVILAGVDQETQYF.

This clonotype was counted ten times or more. CDR3 loop: CASNRDLPGNQPQHF. DNA for the CDR3: TGTGCCAGCAACCGGGATCTTCCTGGCAATCAGCCCCAGCATTTT. The chain links TRBV7-9 to TRBJ1-5; D is uncertain. This CDR3 has 15 residues. Germline assignment: CDR1 SEHNR and CDR2 FQNEAQ (reference sequence). V was cut by 7 bases and J by 2 bases, with 15 bases left in between. The variable domain in full, with the rest retrieved from reference TRBV7-9 and TRBJ1-5, is DTGVSQNPRHKITKRGQNVTFRCDPISEHNRLYWYRQTLGQGPEFLTYFQNEAQLEKSRLLSDRFSAERPKGSFSTLEIQRTEQGDSAMYLCASNRDLPGNQPQHFGDGTRLSIL.

This clonotype has at least ten counts. V usage is TRBV15 and J usage is TRBJ1-4; unclear D gene. Germline values: CDR1 LNHNV, CDR2 YYDKDF (reference sequence). The CDR3 is 15 amino acids. Trimming left V 0 bases short and J 0 bases short, with 5 bases between. The CDR3 coding sequence is TGTGCCACCAGCAGAGAGCCTGCAACTAATGAAAAACTGTTTTTT. Encoded protein: CATSREPATNEKLFF.

This clonotype has a count of ten or more. The V and J genes are TRBV20-1 and TRBJ1-4, with 10 bases lining up with TRBD1. The V and J ends lost 7 bases and 4 bases, in that order; junction bases with no gene match: 6. The germline CDR1 and CDR2 sequences are DFQATT and SNEGSKA (reference sequence). The CDR3 length is 14 residues. CDR3 region: CSVNGQGGNEKLFF. CDR3 bases: TGCAGTGTTAACGGACAGGGGGGTAATGAAAAACTGTTTTTT.

In its sample, this clonotype was seen many times. V and J are TRBV18 and TRBJ2-1, with 8 bases lining up with TRBD1. V lost 6 bases, J lost 7 bases, and 14 bases stayed unmatched. There are 16 residues in the CDR3. Per the germline V gene, CDR1 is KGHSH and CDR2 is LQKENI. CDR3 loop: CASSPTGTGNQNEQFF. The CDR3 DNA reads TGTGCCAGCTCGCCTACCGGGACAGGAAACCAAAATGAGCAGTTCTTC.

This clonotype was found a few times. The V gene is TRBV30, the J gene TRBJ2-5, with D perhaps matching TRBD2 (6 bases). Trimming shortened V by 3 bases and J by 6 bases, and 14 bases separated the two germline ends. Germline V gives CDR1 GTSNPN, CDR2 SVGIG (reference sequence). The CDR3 covers 13 residues. CDR3 loop: CAWRSEGSKTQYF. The CDR3 nucleotides read TGTGCCTGGAGGTCGGAGGGTTCGAAGACCCAGTACTTC.

The table lists this clonotype with many counts. The CDR3 region has the DNA TGTGCCAGCAGCTTAGACGCTTCGACTGAAGCTTTCTTT. Its protein product is CASSLDASTEAFF. The genes are TRBV7-2 and TRBJ1-1; unclear D gene. There are 13 residues in the CDR3. CDR1 SGHTA and CDR2 FQGNSA come from the germline V gene. V was pared by 1 base and J by 5 bases, with 8 bases between.

This clonotype was seen repeatedly, ten times or more. J is TRBJ2-2 and V is TRBV5-1; TRBD1 might be the D (6 bases). Germline V CDR1 and CDR2: SGHRS, YFSETQ. This CDR3 is 15 amino acids long. Trimming took 5 bases from V and 0 from J, leaving 11 bases between them. DNA of the CDR3: TGCGCCAGCAGACCCGGGACAACGAACACCGGGGAGCTGTTTTTT. The encoded protein is CASRPGTTNTGELFF.

This clonotype was observed at least ten times. The chain couples TRBV29-1 to TRBJ2-1, with 8 bases lining up with TRBD2. After removal of 6 bases from V and 6 bases from J, the junction contained 7 bases not matched to a gene. This CDR3 comprises 13 residues. Germline CDR1 is SQVTM and CDR2 is ANQGSEA. The CDR3: CSVCERGSNEQFF. The CDR3 DNA follows: TGCAGCGTGTGTGAGCGGGGGAGCAATGAGCAGTTCTTC.

In nucleotides, the CDR3 is TGTGCCAGCAGCCAAGATTACGGCAGGGGGCCCTATCGTGACTATGGCTACACCTTC. Its protein is CASSQDYGRGPYRDYGYTF. The chain uses TRBV4-2 and TRBJ1-2; 8 bases match TRBD1. CDR1 and CDR2 from the germline V gene are LGHNA and YNFKEQ. The V and J ends lost 0 bases and 3 bases, in that order; junction bases with no gene match: 15. CDR3 length equals 19 residues.

This clonotype was seen repeatedly, ten times or more. J is TRBJ1-5 and V is TRBV19; no reliable D call. Per the germline V gene, CDR1 is LNHDA and CDR2 is SQIVND (reference sequence). The CDR3 is 14 amino acids. V was trimmed by 3 bases and J by 1 base, leaving 7 bases between them. The CDR3 here is CASSMRESNQPQHF. In DNA form, the CDR3 reads TGTGCCAGTAGTATGAGGGAGAGCAATCAGCCCCAGCATTTT.

The rearrangement joins TRBV4-1 to TRBJ2-5, with D perhaps TRBD1 or TRBD2 (5 bases each). V shed 0 bases and J shed 2 bases, with 13 bases lying between them. This CDR3 region has 16 residues. Looked up from germline, CDR1 is MGHRA and CDR2 is YSYEKL. In nucleotides, the CDR3 is TGCGCCAGCAGCCAAGAGGGACGGCAGCGGCAAGAGACCCAGTACTTC. Amino acids: CASSQEGRQRQETQYF.

This clonotype was recorded at least ten times. The chain carries TRBV28 and TRBJ1-5; D not resolved. Germline V gives CDR1 MDHEN, CDR2 SYDVKM. This CDR3 is built from 12 residues. V lost 1 base to trimming and J lost 9 bases, with 7 bases between them. CDR3: CASSLLWRPQHF. For the CDR3, the DNA is TGTGCCAGCAGTTTATTATGGCGGCCCCAGCATTTT.

This clonotype was recorded many times. This chain joins TRBV12-3 or TRBV12-4 and TRBJ1-5; 7 bases align to TRBD1. V lost 6 bases, J lost 5 bases, and 4 bases stayed unmatched. The CDR3 consists of 13 residues. The CDR3 here is CASSPGGYQPQHF. CDR3 coding DNA: TGTGCCAGCAGCCCAGGGGGGTATCAGCCCCAGCATTTT.

Many counts were recorded for this clonotype. The chain is built from TRBV7-2 and TRBJ2-3; weak D call: TRBD1 (6 bases). Looked up from germline, CDR1 is SGHTA and CDR2 is FQGNSA. The CDR3 contains 14 residues. The germline V and J ends were trimmed by 5 bases and 5 bases, with 14 bases remaining between them. The CDR3 sequence is CASSQRQAGDTQYF. For the CDR3, the DNA is TGTGCCAGCAGCCAACGACAGGCTGGAGATACGCAGTATTTT.

This clonotype was seen at least ten times. The V gene is TRBV20-1, the J gene TRBJ1-2; no clear D gene. V lost 2 bases to trimming and J lost 7 bases, with 20 bases between them. CDR1 is DFQATT and CDR2 is SNEGSKA in the germline V gene (reference sequence). The CDR3 has 15 residues. CDR3 sequence reads: CSARPGWAADLGYTF. CDR3 coding DNA: TGCAGTGCTAGACCCGGTTGGGCGGCTGATCTTGGCTACACCTTC.